This T cell receptor (beta chain) derives from a study of T cells after yellow fever vaccination. Overall study findings and caveats: Just a small share of clonotypes turned up in the CD4 compartment as well as the CD8 compartment. Reappearance after the booster was observed for most primary-vaccination clones (more than 95% CD4, about 91% CD8). Researchers report a weaker secondary response that nonetheless peaked faster, day 5 versus 15.

The CDR3 is 15 residues long. Germline V CDR1 and CDR2: SEHNR, FQNEAQ (reference sequence). Trimming took 5 bases from V and 2 from J; bases not matched to a gene: 4. This clonotype was seen many times. Its specificity is unknown. TCRdb called the 5' RACE reads again in MiXCR, with one record for every CDR3 protein. The sample has 250,000 or so distinct CDR3 sequences; around 3.5% are singletons. The starting material was PBMCs, obtained 15 days after the yellow fever booster vaccination. The clonotype originates from a man aged 18 to 29 who received the YFV17D yellow fever vaccine. This chain joins TRBV7-9 and TRBJ2-3, with TRBD1 identical over 10 bases. CDR3 residues: CASSRGTGDTDTQYF. The CDR3 coding sequence is TGTGCCAGCAGCAGAGGGACAGGGGACACAGATACGCAGTATTTT.